The 13 T cell receptor beta chains below were found in one sample sequenced in a study of Graves' ophthalmopathy and Graves' hyperthyroidism. RNA transcripts were the source from which TCR beta CDR3 regions were amplified. HTBI-primed RT-PCR formed the first round, and a multiplex PCR formed the second. Using its own MiXCR run on the multiplex PCR reads, TCRdb lists one record per CDR3 protein. This repertoire shows 300,000 to 350,000 distinct CDR3 sequences, roughly 15% found once; its top ten account for roughly an eighth. Specimen: peripheral blood. These TCRs come from an adult man with Graves' ophthalmopathy.

This clonotype appeared many times. The genes are TRBV7-8 and TRBJ1-6, with D perhaps matching TRBD1 (6 bases). V dropped 5 bases and J dropped 8 bases, with 19 bases sitting between them. The CDR3 consists of 16 residues. CDR1 and CDR2 from the germline V gene are SGHVS and FQNEAQ. The chain's CDR3 is CASSTHTQGRDSPLHF. Written as DNA, the CDR3 is TGTGCCAGCAGCACTCATACACAGGGTCGGGATTCACCCCTCCACTTT.

This clonotype showed up many times. The chain joins TRBV12-3 or TRBV12-4 to TRBJ1-1; D unresolved. The CDR3 runs to 12 residues. V lost 6 bases and J 3 bases, leaving 8 bases between the germline ends. The CDR3 DNA reads TGTGCCAGCAGGGTCCCCCACACTGAAGCTTTCTTT. Translating gives CASRVPHTEAFF.

This clonotype was observed at least ten times. V and J are TRBV9 and TRBJ2-7; 11 bases match TRBD1. There are 16 residues in the CDR3. With V trimmed by 2 bases and J by 4 bases, 8 bases remained unmatched. Per germline, CDR1 SGDLS and CDR2 YYNGEE. CDR3 sequence reads: CASSVGFGQGAYEQYF. The CDR3 DNA reads TGTGCCAGCAGCGTTGGTTTCGGACAGGGGGCATACGAGCAGTACTTC.

In this sample, this clonotype turned up many times. V usage is TRBV6-2 or TRBV6-3 and J usage is TRBJ2-7; 8 nucleotides line up with TRBD2. CDR1 and CDR2 (germline): MNHEY, SVGEGT. There are 14 residues in the CDR3. V was pared by 5 bases and J by 6 bases, with 9 bases of the junction left unmatched. CDR3 sequence reads: CASSPPGLVLEQYF. CDR3 nucleotides: TGTGCCAGCAGTCCGCCGGGACTAGTCCTCGAGCAGTACTTC.

V gene TRBV7-3 combines with J gene TRBJ2-5; 8 bases are a match to TRBD2. The CDR3 runs 15 residues. J gave up 5 bases and V 5 bases, and 10 bases lay outside the gene matches. The germline V gene encodes CDR1 SGHTA and CDR2 FQGTGA. The CDR3 protein is CASSPTGTRSETQYF. CDR3 in DNA: TGTGCCAGCAGCCCGACCGGGACTAGATCTGAGACCCAGTACTTC.

This clonotype was detected only a few times. A much larger clone sits a single nucleotide away, making a read error possible. The chain employs TRBV14 and TRBJ1-3; no clear D. The germline V gene encodes CDR1 SGHDN and CDR2 FVKESK. The CDR3 has 13 amino acids. CDR3 in amino acids: CASSHYSGNIIYF. CDR3 in DNA: TGTGCCAGCAGCCATTACTCTGGAAACATCATATATTTT.

The sample holds many counts of this clonotype. This chain links TRBV4-2 with TRBJ1-5; D remains unclear. The V gene lost 3 bases and the J gene lost 6 bases, with 21 bases spanning the gap. There are 17 residues in the CDR3. CDR1 and CDR2 (germline): LGHNA, YNFKEQ. CDR3 bases: TGTGCCAGCAGCCAGCCCGACGTGGGTGGGTTCGGTCAGCCCCAGCATTTT. Encoded protein: CASSQPDVGGFGQPQHF.

This clonotype was counted a few times. The V and J genes are TRBV2 and TRBJ2-7; maybe TRBD2 (6 bases). Germline V gene sequence: CDR1 SNHLY, CDR2 FYNNEI. Trimming pared 6 bases from V and 0 bases from J, leaving 12 bases between. This CDR3 spans 14 amino acids. CDR3 DNA: TGTGCCAGCAGCGATCTAGCGACCTCCTACGAGCAGTACTTC. Translating gives CASSDLATSYEQYF.

This clonotype was seen at least ten times. The chain employs TRBV7-6 and TRBJ2-2; no definite D call. Trimming left V 3 bases short and J 5 bases short, with 7 bases between. CDR3 length: 13 residues. Germline CDR1 SGHVS, CDR2 FNYEAQ. The CDR3 DNA sequence: TGTGCCAGCAGCTTCGGCCGTACCGGGGAGCTGTTTTTT. As protein: CASSFGRTGELFF.

At least ten counts were recorded for this clonotype. The CDR3 region has the DNA TGTGCCAGCAGCTTAGTGGGGGGGACTTTATCGACCGGGGAGCTGTTTTTT. Translation: CASSLVGGTLSTGELFF. The chain carries TRBV7-8 and TRBJ2-2, with 7 positions matching TRBD2. CDR1 and CDR2 from the germline V gene are SGHVS and FQNEAQ. The CDR3 spans 17 residues. With 1 base clipped from V and 5 bases from J, the junction kept 10 bases outside the gene matches.

This clonotype was observed many times. The V call is TRBV20-1, the J call TRBJ1-2; unclear D gene. Trimming removed 3 bases from V and 8 bases from J, with 10 bases in between. CDR3 length: 11 residues. Germline V gene lookup returns CDR1 DFQATT and CDR2 SNEGSKA (reference sequence). The CDR3 region is CSASDGPGYTF. In DNA form, the CDR3 reads TGCAGTGCTAGCGATGGACCCGGCTACACCTTC.

This clonotype was seen many times. The chain employs TRBV7-2 and TRBJ1-5; maybe TRBD1 (6 bases). The CDR3 spans 15 residues. V dropped 4 bases and J dropped 1 base, with 11 bases sitting between them. Germline lookup yields CDR1 SGHTA and CDR2 FQGNSA. The CDR3 reads CASSSHQGSNQPQHF. The CDR3 DNA reads as TGTGCCAGCAGCTCTCACCAGGGGAGCAATCAGCCCCAGCATTTT.

V gene TRBV30 combines with J gene TRBJ1-5; TRBD1 agrees at 9 bases. V trimming: 3 bases; J trimming: 5 bases; junction bases outside the gene matches: 2. The CDR3 spans 13 residues. The germline gives CDR1 GTSNPN, CDR2 SVGIG (reference sequence). CDR3 amino acids: CAWRGQGHQPQHF. CDR3 in DNA: TGTGCCTGGAGGGGACAGGGACATCAGCCCCAGCATTTT.